This TCR beta chain was identified in a study of T-cell reconstitution after alpha-beta-depleted transplantation in children. Unique molecular identifiers were incorporated when the TCRbeta library was constructed. TCRdb re-called the PCR reads with MiXCR, one entry per CDR3 protein. The sample consists of about 610,000 distinct CDR3 sequences, 8% to 11% of them appearing once. The V end was cut by 0 bases, the J end by 2 bases, with 12 bases between. The CDR3 is 16 residues long. Germline V gene lookup returns CDR1 SGHVS and CDR2 FNYEAQ. This clonotype was seen repeatedly, ten times or more. The chain uses TRBV7-6 and TRBJ2-3; D unclear. The sample here was PBMCs from the stem cell graft donor, taken from the stem cell graft. The receptor was isolated from a human donor who donated a stem cell graft to a child with acute myeloid leukemia. In nucleotides, the CDR3 is TGTGCCAGCAGCTTAGCGGGCGGCGGTTACACAGATACGCAGTATTTT. Protein product: CASSLAGGGYTDTQYF.